A single sample gave rise to the 23 T cell receptor beta chains below, sequenced in a study of T cells in Graves' hyperthyroidism and ophthalmopathy. RNA transcripts yielded amplified TCR beta CDR3 regions. When the TCR CDR3 underwent first-round RT-PCR, the HTBI primer set was used. TCRdb ran MiXCR on the multiplex PCR reads and lists one entry per CDR3 protein. The sample has roughly 24,000 distinct CDR3 sequences; roughly 45% are singletons. Input material: blood. These receptors were collected from a woman aged 25 to 39 with Graves' hyperthyroidism.

This clonotype occurred a few times. This chain uses TRBV20-1 with TRBJ1-6, with D possibly TRBD1 on 5 matching bases. CDR1 and CDR2 (germline): DFQATT, SNEGSKA (reference sequence). The length of the CDR3 is 16 residues. Trimming removed 6 bases at V and 0 bases at J, with 15 bases between. The CDR3, as DNA: TGCAGTGCGTCAACCGGGGGGAGCTCCTATAATTCACCCCTCCACTTT. Amino acids: CSASTGGSSYNSPLHF.

Ten or more counts support this clonotype. This chain joins TRBV5-1 and TRBJ2-5; D may match TRBD1 or TRBD2 (5 bases each). Per the germline V gene, CDR1 is SGHRS and CDR2 is YFSETQ. CDR3 size: 15 residues. V shed 4 bases and J shed 1 base, with 14 bases lying between them. The CDR3 DNA reads TGCGCCAGCAGCCTGGGACCGACAGTCCAAGAGACCCAGTACTTC. Its protein product is CASSLGPTVQETQYF. Drawing the rest from reference TRBV5-1 and TRBJ2-5, the complete variable domain is KAGVTQTPRYLIKTRGQQVTLSCSPISGHRSVSWYQQTPGQGLQFLFEYFSETQRNKGNFPGRFSGRQFSNSRSEMNVSTLELGDSALYLCASSLGPTVQETQYFGPGTRLLVL.

Ten or more counts support this clonotype. The genes are TRBV28 and TRBJ2-7; no definite D call. V was pared by 6 bases and J by 3 bases, with 9 bases between. This CDR3 comprises 12 residues. Germline V gene sequence: CDR1 MDHEN, CDR2 SYDVKM. In DNA form, the CDR3 reads TGTGCCAGCAGCCAGCCTGGCTACGAGCAGTACTTC. Its translation: CASSQPGYEQYF.

At least ten counts were recorded for this clonotype. This chain uses TRBV28 with TRBJ1-5; no definite D call. CDR1 is MDHEN and CDR2 is SYDVKM in the germline V gene. The CDR3 has 13 residues. Trimming removed 6 bases from V and 3 bases from J, with 9 bases in between. This CDR3 is CASRGGINQPQHF. Here the CDR3 DNA reads TGTGCCAGCAGGGGAGGGATCAATCAGCCCCAGCATTTT. The full variable domain, with the rest looked up from reference TRBV28 and TRBJ1-5, is DVKVTQSSRYLVKRTGEKVFLECVQDMDHENMFWYRQDPGLGLRLIYFSYDVKMKEKGDIPEGYSVSREKKERFSLILESASTNQTSMYLCASRGGINQPQHFGDGTRLSIL.

The table lists this clonotype with many counts. This chain joins TRBV14 and TRBJ2-3, with TRBD2 as a possible D gene (5 bases). Germline V CDR1 and CDR2: SGHDN, FVKESK. This CDR3 has 15 residues. Trimming removed 1 base at V and 10 bases at J, with 18 bases between. The CDR3 bases are TGTGCCAGCAGCCAAGTAGTGGGATCCCAGGAGGCGCAGTATTTT. It translates to CASSQVVGSQEAQYF.

This clonotype was counted at least ten times. The rearrangement uses TRBV3-1 and TRBJ2-1, with 7 bases that match TRBD2. Germline V gives CDR1 LGHDT, CDR2 YNNKEL (reference sequence). The CDR3 runs 15 residues. V lost 0 bases to trimming and J lost 4 bases; unmatched junction nucleotides: 3. The CDR3 DNA sequence: TGTGCCAGCAGCCAAGATCAAGCGGGATACAATGAGCAGTTCTTC. Its translation is CASSQDQAGYNEQFF.

This clonotype has ten or more counts. The chain links TRBV3-1 to TRBJ2-1; possibly TRBD2 for D (5 bases). This CDR3 has 12 residues. Germline assignment: CDR1 LGHDT and CDR2 YNNKEL (reference sequence). Trimming left V 5 bases short and J 9 bases short, with 11 bases between. The CDR3 here is CASSLPSGEQFF. The DNA for the CDR3 is TGTGCCAGCAGCTTGCCGAGCGGTGAGCAGTTCTTC.

This clonotype was detected only once. V is TRBV7-9 and J is TRBJ1-2; TRBD1 is a possible D gene (5 bases). V was cut by 2 bases and J by 3 bases, with 10 bases left in between. The CDR3 is made up of 14 amino acids. The germline V gene has CDR1 SEHNR and CDR2 FQNEAQ (reference sequence). The CDR3 DNA is TGTGCCAGCAGCTTATCCGGCAGGGACTATGGCTACACCTTC. As protein: CASSLSGRDYGYTF.

This clonotype was observed many times. The V gene is TRBV5-1, the J gene TRBJ2-7, with D perhaps TRBD1 or TRBD2 (5 bases each). This CDR3 has 15 residues. V was shortened by 0 bases and J by 5 bases, with 15 bases between the two germline ends. Germline CDR1 and CDR2: SGHRS and YFSETQ. In DNA, the CDR3 is TGCGCCAGCAGCTTGGTTTCTGGGGGAAGTAACGAGCAGTACTTC. Encoded protein: CASSLVSGGSNEQYF.

This chain joins TRBV14 and TRBJ2-3, with no clear D. The CDR3 extends over 12 amino acids. V gave up 0 bases and J gave up 8 bases, with 6 bases separating them. From germline, CDR1 is SGHDN and CDR2 FVKESK. CDR3 coding DNA: TGTGCCAGCAGCCAAGATTATGGTACGCAGTATTTT. This sequence encodes CASSQDYGTQYF.

This clonotype occurred many times. V usage is TRBV5-1 and J usage is TRBJ1-2; D is undetermined. CDR1 is SGHRS and CDR2 is YFSETQ in the germline V gene. The CDR3 has 14 amino acids. The V and J ends lost 1 base and 8 bases respectively, with 15 bases between them. CDR3: CASSLSSSGGGYTF. The CDR3 DNA reads as TGCGCCAGCAGCTTGAGTTCGTCCGGAGGGGGCTACACCTTC. The variable domain in full, with the rest retrieved from reference TRBV5-1 and TRBJ1-2, is KAGVTQTPRYLIKTRGQQVTLSCSPISGHRSVSWYQQTPGQGLQFLFEYFSETQRNKGNFPGRFSGRQFSNSRSEMNVSTLELGDSALYLCASSLSSSGGGYTFGSGTRLTVV.

The CDR3 region is CASSVGPWGYGYTF. Here the CDR3 DNA reads TGTGCCAGCAGTGTGGGGCCGTGGGGCTATGGCTACACCTTC. This sequence joins TRBV5-4 and TRBJ1-2, with D possibly TRBD1 on 5 matching bases. Trimming removed 5 bases from V and 4 bases from J, with 15 bases in between. The CDR3 is made up of 14 amino acids. Germline values: CDR1 SGHNT, CDR2 YYREEE (reference sequence).

This clonotype has a handful of counts. The chain joins TRBV12-3 or TRBV12-4 to TRBJ1-1; no firm D call. CDR3 length: 13 residues. The V gene lost 7 bases and the J gene lost 0 bases, with 9 bases spanning the gap. The chain's CDR3 is CASNPTMNTEAFF. The CDR3 DNA reads as TGTGCCAGCAACCCAACCATGAACACTGAAGCTTTCTTT.

The gene calls are TRBV6-1 and TRBJ2-7; 10 nucleotides align to TRBD1. The trim removed 4 bases at V and 3 bases at J, leaving 3 bases unmatched. The CDR3 contains 14 residues. Germline V CDR1 and CDR2: MNHNS, SASEGT. The CDR3 loop reads CASSVGTGVYEQYF. In DNA form, the CDR3 reads TGTGCCAGCAGTGTCGGGACAGGGGTCTACGAGCAGTACTTC.

The chain combines TRBV28 with TRBJ1-6, with D possibly being TRBD1 (6 bases). Germline loops: CDR1 MDHEN, CDR2 SYDVKM. V was clipped by 6 bases and J by 9 bases, with 18 bases between them. CDR3 length: 15 amino acids. CDR3 residues: CASRFSTGMVSPLHF. The CDR3 nucleotides are TGTGCCAGCAGGTTCTCTACAGGGATGGTTTCACCCCTCCACTTT.

V is TRBV19 and J is TRBJ1-1, with D tentatively TRBD1 (6 bases). Germline V gene sequence: CDR1 LNHDA, CDR2 SQIVND (reference sequence). The CDR3 is made up of 13 amino acids. The V and J ends lost 7 bases and 4 bases respectively, with 13 bases between them. DNA of the CDR3: TGTGCCAGTAACATCGCAGGGGTCACTGAAGCTTTCTTT. Translated, it gives CASNIAGVTEAFF.

This clonotype was seen at least ten times. The rearrangement uses TRBV7-9 and TRBJ2-1; 14 nucleotides line up with TRBD2. Trimming at V came to 2 bases and at J to 10 bases, leaving 7 bases not matched to a gene. Germline V gives CDR1 SEHNR, CDR2 FQNEAQ (reference sequence). The CDR3 has 16 residues. CDR3 residues: CASSLRTSGRFGEQFF. In nucleotides, the CDR3 is TGTGCCAGCAGCTTACGGACTAGCGGGAGGTTTGGGGAGCAGTTCTTC.

This clonotype was counted at least ten times. The chain recombines TRBV20-1 with TRBJ2-1; D may be TRBD1 (6 bases). V lost 3 bases and J lost 4, with 16 bases in between. The CDR3 covers 15 residues. Germline V gene lookup returns CDR1 DFQATT and CDR2 SNEGSKA (reference sequence). CDR3 nucleotide sequence: TGCAGTGCTAGGGAAAGAACAGGGCTTTACAATGAGCAGTTCTTC. Its translation is CSARERTGLYNEQFF.

This clonotype was picked up a small number of times. The chain employs TRBV20-1 and TRBJ1-6; 9 bases match TRBD1. V lost 0 bases and J lost 7; bases outside the gene matches: 7. The germline V gene encodes CDR1 DFQATT and CDR2 SNEGSKA (reference sequence). The CDR3 runs to 16 residues. CDR3: CSARDGDRASNSPLHF. CDR3 nucleotide sequence: TGCAGTGCTAGAGATGGGGACAGGGCGTCAAATTCACCCCTCCACTTT.

This clonotype was recorded once. The chain joins TRBV6-1 to TRBJ2-1, with D perhaps TRBD1 (5 bases). The CDR3 is 13 residues long. The V end was cut by 8 bases, the J end by 8 bases, with 16 bases between. Germline V gives CDR1 MNHNS, CDR2 SASEGT. Here the CDR3 reads CASARVPADEQFF. CDR3 nucleotides: TGTGCCAGCGCCAGGGTCCCGGCAGATGAGCAGTTCTTC.

In this sample, this clonotype turned up many times. V gene TRBV11-2 combines with J gene TRBJ2-1; D uncertain. With 3 bases removed from V and 7 bases from J, the gap between germline ends came to 10 bases. In germline, CDR1 is SGHAT, CDR2 FQNNGV. The CDR3 totals 13 residues. This chain's CDR3 is CASSFGSQNEQFF. CDR3 coding DNA: TGTGCCAGCAGCTTTGGCAGCCAGAATGAGCAGTTCTTC.

This clonotype was seen ten or more times. The chain uses TRBV6-5 and TRBJ2-7, with a weak D call TRBD1 (5 bases). V was clipped by 6 bases and J by 6 bases, with 18 bases between them. Per the germline V gene, CDR1 is MNHEY and CDR2 is SVGAGI. The CDR3 contains 14 residues. This chain's CDR3 is CASRNSWGKGEQYF. CDR3 DNA: TGTGCCAGCAGGAATTCCTGGGGCAAGGGCGAGCAGTACTTC.

This clonotype was counted many times. The chain links TRBV5-1 to TRBJ2-6; TRBD1 agrees at 7 bases. The V gene end was trimmed by 0 bases and the J gene end by 0 bases; junction bases not matched to a gene: 9. CDR1 and CDR2 from the germline V gene are SGHRS and YFSETQ. The CDR3 runs 19 residues. CDR3 DNA: TGCGCCAGCAGCTTGGGCCGTGAGACAGGGATCTCTGGGGCCAACGTCCTGACTTTC. It is translated as CASSLGRETGISGANVLTF. Filled out from reference TRBV5-1 and TRBJ2-6, the complete variable domain reads KAGVTQTPRYLIKTRGQQVTLSCSPISGHRSVSWYQQTPGQGLQFLFEYFSETQRNKGNFPGRFSGRQFSNSRSEMNVSTLELGDSALYLCASSLGRETGISGANVLTFGAGSRLTVL.